The sequence of this T cell receptor beta chain was determined in a study of beta chain features in type 1 diabetes. As for the study in general: Sorted cells, 90 million to 130 million in number, were examined across all samples.

This clone was seen more than once but under ten times. Expressed TCRB transcripts got sequenced, as all isolated RNA was reverse transcribed. Measured with immunoSEQ multiplex PCR; TCRdb has only the in-frame clones, and not every one. This table has around 500,000 clones, roughly 30% appearing once. CDR1 and CDR2 (germline): SGHTA, FQGNSA. V was shortened by 5 bases and J by 9 bases, with 14 bases between the two germline ends. CDR3 size: 13 residues. The TCR was taken from a man between 18 and 29 years old in good health. The chain recombines TRBV7-2 with TRBJ2-4; D possibly corresponds to TRBD1 (6 bases). Source material: naive CD4+ T cells from blood. CDR3 amino acids: CASSQNRESIQYF. The CDR3 DNA sequence: TGTGCCAGCAGCCAAAACAGGGAGAGCATTCAGTACTTC.